Following are 6 T cell receptor beta chains from one sample sequenced in a study of control samples from healthy donors and cancer patients (dated by TCRdb to the early 2020s). The library was made by the immunoSEQ multiplex PCR assay. Entries here come from immuneACCESS through TCRdb and include only in-frame sequences with V and J called. Some clones fail to appear in such tables; in the studies checked, an unresolved V gene covers under half of the shortfall, and the cause of the remainder is unknown. The sample table records some 51,000 clones; nearly 90% of these occur just once. Approximately 4% of the sample is taken by the ten largest. Sequencing was carried out using blood. The receptors were gathered from a man aged 45-60 years in good health.

The chain combines TRBV3-1 (or the pseudogene TRBV3-2) with TRBJ2-4; D is undetermined. The CDR3 totals 16 residues. The germline V gene has CDR1 LGHDT and CDR2 YNNKEL (reference sequence). Between the trimmed V and J ends, which lost 4 bases and 4 bases, there was a span of 17 bases. In nucleotides, the CDR3 is TGTGCCAGCAGCCTGATGTTTCCCATTAGAAAAAACATTCAGTACTTC. As protein: CASSLMFPIRKNIQYF.

The chain joins TRBV28 to TRBJ2-3; D call uncertain. V gave up 5 bases and J gave up 1 base, with 10 bases separating them. There are 14 residues in the CDR3. Per the germline V gene, CDR1 is MDHEN and CDR2 is SYDVKM. The CDR3 spells CASSPHHGTDTQYF. The CDR3 coding sequence is TGTGCCAGCAGTCCCCACCATGGCACAGATACGCAGTATTTT.

This clone was found once. The rearrangement uses TRBV19 and TRBJ2-3, with D perhaps TRBD1 (5 bases). V lost 4 bases and J 1 base, leaving 9 bases between the germline ends. The CDR3 spans 14 residues. Germline loops: CDR1 LNHDA, CDR2 SQIVND (reference sequence). CDR3 sequence reads: CASSTPGRTDTQYF. CDR3 DNA sequence: TGTGCCAGTAGTACTCCAGGGCGCACAGATACGCAGTATTTT. Supplemented by reference TRBV19 and TRBJ2-3, the full variable domain reads DGGITQSPKYLFRKEGQNVTLSCEQNLNHDAMYWYRQDPGQGLRLIYYSQIVNDFQKGDIAEGYSVSREKKESFPLTVTSAQKNPTAFYLCASSTPGRTDTQYFGPGTRLTVL.

The chain couples TRBV24-1 to TRBJ2-5; D uncertain. This CDR3 is built from 11 residues. With 4 bases removed from V and 5 bases from J, the gap between germline ends came to 4 bases. The germline CDR1 and CDR2 sequences are KGHDR and SFDVKD. CDR3 DNA sequence: TGTGCCACCAGTGAACAGGAGACCCAGTACTTC. This gives the protein CATSEQETQYF.

This chain uses TRBV28 with TRBJ2-1, with D maybe TRBD2 (5 bases). Per germline, CDR1 MDHEN and CDR2 SYDVKM. CDR3 size: 11 residues. Trimming cost V 7 bases and J 6 bases, with 7 bases left between them. CDR3 sequence: CASIAFNEQFF. The CDR3 bases are TGTGCCAGCATAGCGTTCAATGAGCAGTTCTTC.

This clone was detected a few times. The rearrangement joins TRBV4-3 to TRBJ2-1, with a weak D call TRBD2 (6 bases). Deletions cut 0 bases from V and 5 bases from J, with 14 bases between. CDR3 length equals 16 residues. The germline CDR1 and CDR2 sequences are LGHNA and YSLEER. This CDR3 is CASSQDSAGIDNEQFF. Written as DNA, the CDR3 is TGCGCCAGCAGCCAAGACAGTGCGGGGATCGACAATGAGCAGTTCTTC.